These 21 T cell receptor beta chains were sequenced from one sample in a study of naive and memory T cell subsets. RNA was extracted from approximately 2.6 ml of whole blood of healthy adults. Blood and skin TCR RNA was reverse transcribed with alpha and beta constant primers. TCRdb itself ran the 5' RACE reads through MiXCR, one entry per CDR3 protein. The repertoire holds about 20,000 distinct CDR3 sequences, with 3.5% to 5% as singletons. The receptors were gathered from a male donor in good health.

This clonotype occurred many times. The J gene is TRBJ2-3, the V gene TRBV30, with D uncertain. The ends were cut back, 1 base at V and 0 bases at J, with 8 bases in the middle. Germline loops: CDR1 GTSNPN, CDR2 SVGIG (reference sequence). CDR3 length equals 14 residues. Written as DNA, the CDR3 is TGTGCCTGGAGTGAGATGACTAGCACAGATACGCAGTATTTT. Its translation: CAWSEMTSTDTQYF.

This clonotype was recorded at least ten times. The chain joins TRBV30 to TRBJ1-6; D is undetermined. Germline V gene sequence: CDR1 GTSNPN, CDR2 SVGIG (reference sequence). The ends were cut back, 2 bases at V and 9 bases at J, with 8 bases in the middle. There are 12 residues in the CDR3. This CDR3 is CAWSTSRSPLHF. CDR3 DNA: TGTGCCTGGAGTACAAGTCGTTCACCCCTCCACTTT. Looking up the rest from reference TRBV30 and TRBJ1-6 gives the full variable domain: SQTIHQWPATLVQPVGSPLSLECTVEGTSNPNLYWYRQAAGRGLQLLFYSVGIGQISSEVPQNLSASRPQDRQFILSSKKLLLSDSGFYLCAWSTSRSPLHFGNGTRLTVT.

This clonotype came up many times. The chain recombines TRBV28 with TRBJ2-1; a weak D match, TRBD1 (5 bases). With 4 bases removed from V and 0 bases from J, the gap between germline ends came to 13 bases. In germline, CDR1 is MDHEN, CDR2 SYDVKM. This CDR3 is built from 16 residues. The chain's CDR3 is CASSSTQGPSYNEQFF. The CDR3, as DNA: TGTGCCAGCAGTTCAACTCAGGGCCCCTCCTACAATGAGCAGTTCTTC. Complete variable domain (other parts from reference TRBV28 and TRBJ2-1): DVKVTQSSRYLVKRTGEKVFLECVQDMDHENMFWYRQDPGLGLRLIYFSYDVKMKEKGDIPEGYSVSREKKERFSLILESASTNQTSMYLCASSSTQGPSYNEQFFGPGTRLTVL.

This clonotype appeared many times. The V call is TRBV29-1, the J call TRBJ2-1; maybe TRBD1 (6 bases). There are 14 residues in the CDR3. Germline values: CDR1 SQVTM, CDR2 ANQGSEA. V lost 5 bases, J lost 2 bases, and 13 bases lay in between. CDR3 sequence: CSVRTELAYNEQFF. CDR3 coding DNA: TGCAGCGTTAGGACAGAACTAGCCTACAATGAGCAGTTCTTC.

This clonotype is judged medium-sized. The chain employs TRBV10-3 and TRBJ1-4; D remains ambiguous. Germline values: CDR1 ENHRY, CDR2 SYGVKD. CDR3 length: 13 residues. V lost 6 bases and J 3 bases, leaving 8 bases between the germline ends. For the CDR3, the DNA is TGTGCCATCAGGGAGGACCCTAATGAAAAACTGTTTTTT. Translation gives CAIREDPNEKLFF.

This clonotype was seen ten or more times. The chain employs TRBV6-5 and TRBJ1-4, with no clear D. The V gene's germline CDR1 is MNHEY and CDR2 SVGAGI. The CDR3 totals 18 residues. V was trimmed by 6 bases and J by 2 bases, leaving 22 bases between them. This chain's CDR3 is CASSRLLFGDGTNEKLFF. The CDR3 DNA is TGTGCCAGCAGCCGTTTACTCTTTGGAGATGGGACTAATGAAAAACTGTTTTTT.

In this sample, this clonotype turned up many times. The J gene is TRBJ2-5, the V gene TRBV12-3 or TRBV12-4, with TRBD2 matching over 7 bases. The CDR3 is 16 amino acids. J lost 3 bases, V lost 6 bases, and 13 bases had no gene match. CDR3 sequence reads: CASSPTTSSSKETQYF. CDR3 DNA: TGTGCCAGCAGCCCCACGACTAGCTCCTCGAAAGAGACCCAGTACTTC.

The table lists this clonotype with many counts. The rearrangement links TRBV6-6 to TRBJ1-2, with TRBD1 matching over 9 bases. CDR3 size: 14 residues. Trimming took 2 bases from V and 6 from J; bases not matched to a gene: 4. Germline values: CDR1 MNHNY, CDR2 SVGAGI (reference sequence). Here the CDR3 DNA reads TGTGCCAGCAGTTACGAACAGGGGGCTGATGGCTACACCTTC. This gives the protein CASSYEQGADGYTF.

This clonotype was seen repeatedly, ten times or more. The chain has TRBV5-1 and TRBJ1-4, with D perhaps matching TRBD1 (5 bases). The germline V gene encodes CDR1 SGHRS and CDR2 YFSETQ. V was clipped by 0 bases and J by 5 bases, with 11 bases between them. This CDR3 contains 15 residues. The CDR3 spells CASSLVPGPNEKLFF. As DNA, the CDR3 is TGCGCCAGCAGCTTGGTCCCAGGGCCCAATGAAAAACTGTTTTTT.

DNA of the CDR3: TGTGCCAGCAGCCGAGAAACAAGCTCCTACAATGAGCAGTTCTTC. Its translation: CASSRETSSYNEQFF. The rearrangement joins TRBV5-8 to TRBJ2-1; D is undetermined. This CDR3 is 15 amino acids long. V was clipped by 4 bases and J by 0 bases, with 11 bases between them. The germline CDR1 and CDR2 sequences are SGHTS and YDEGEE.

This clonotype was seen ten or more times. The genes are TRBV6-5 and TRBJ1-2; 8 bases are a match to TRBD1. V lost 5 bases and J lost 5; bases outside the gene matches: 7. CDR3 length: 14 residues. Germline V CDR1 and CDR2: MNHEY, SVGAGI. The CDR3 loop is CASSPTRTGYGYTF. DNA of the CDR3: TGTGCCAGCAGTCCAACCCGGACAGGGTATGGCTACACCTTC.

This clonotype was observed at least ten times. V is TRBV6-1 and J is TRBJ2-6; D remains ambiguous. V was pared by 3 bases and J by 0 bases, with 6 bases between. There are 15 residues in the CDR3. Germline loops: CDR1 MNHNS, CDR2 SASEGT. The CDR3 sequence is CASSDHSSGANVLTF. DNA of the CDR3: TGTGCCAGCAGTGACCACAGCTCTGGGGCCAACGTCCTGACTTTC.

This clonotype was recorded many times. This sequence joins TRBV10-3 and TRBJ1-6; D gene uncertain. V lost 2 bases to trimming and J lost 7 bases, with 12 bases between them. CDR3 length: 15 residues. Germline CDR1 and CDR2: ENHRY and SYGVKD. CDR3 nucleotides: TGTGCCATCAGTGAGACTCCTATGAGAAATTCACCCCTCCACTTT. It is translated as CAISETPMRNSPLHF.

This clonotype appeared many times. This chain links TRBV20-1 with TRBJ2-2; D is unclear. The V end was cut by 2 bases, the J end by 2 bases, with 3 bases between. The CDR3 covers 12 residues. Germline V gene sequence: CDR1 DFQATT, CDR2 SNEGSKA (reference sequence). The CDR3 DNA follows: TGCAGTGCTAGACCAAACACCGGGGAGCTGTTTTTT. Translated: CSARPNTGELFF.

This clonotype appeared many times. As DNA, the CDR3 is TGTGCCAGCAGCTTAACCTCTGGAAACACCATATATTTT. Amino acids: CASSLTSGNTIYF. The V call is TRBV7-3, the J call TRBJ1-3, with D hard to call. With 0 bases removed from V and 0 bases from J, the gap between germline ends came to 0 bases. The CDR3 is made up of 13 amino acids. The germline gives CDR1 SGHTA, CDR2 FQGTGA.

This clonotype has at least ten counts. The chain recombines TRBV12-3 or TRBV12-4 with TRBJ2-7; the D is unclear. The CDR3 runs to 13 residues. V lost 2 bases to trimming and J lost 0 bases, with 5 bases between them. CDR3: CASSLPSSYEQYF. The DNA for the CDR3 is TGTGCCAGCAGTTTACCCAGCTCCTACGAGCAGTACTTC.

At least ten counts were recorded for this clonotype. The CDR3 nucleotides are TGTGCCAGCAGCCTAAAGGGGTGGGCCGGCCAGCCCCAGCATTTT. Translation gives CASSLKGWAGQPQHF. J is TRBJ1-5 and V is TRBV6-5; perhaps TRBD1 as D (5 bases). Trimming shortened V by 6 bases and J by 7 bases, and 19 bases separated the two germline ends. This CDR3 spans 15 amino acids. Germline V gives CDR1 MNHEY, CDR2 SVGAGI.

At least ten counts were recorded for this clonotype. The genes are TRBV12-3 or TRBV12-4 and TRBJ2-1, with D perhaps TRBD1 (6 bases). CDR3 length: 14 amino acids. Trimming took off 7 bases at V and 3 bases at J, with 13 bases between the two ends. The CDR3 sequence is CASNPGHLYNEQFF. The DNA for the CDR3 is TGTGCCAGCAACCCGGGACACCTCTACAATGAGCAGTTCTTC.

This clonotype was picked up many times. The V and J genes are TRBV2 and TRBJ1-5, with 7 bases fitting TRBD1. Germline CDR1 SNHLY, CDR2 FYNNEI. The J segment lost 0 bases and the V segment lost 5 bases, leaving 4 bases of the junction unmatched. The CDR3 length is 15 residues. The CDR3 sequence: CASSTRDSSNQPQHF. The DNA of the CDR3 is TGTGCCAGCAGTACACGGGACAGTAGCAATCAGCCCCAGCATTTT.

The rearrangement uses TRBV29-1 and TRBJ1-2; 7 bases line up with TRBD1. CDR1 SQVTM and CDR2 ANQGSEA come from the germline V gene. V lost 1 base, J lost 8 bases, and 7 bases stayed unmatched. This CDR3 contains 13 residues. Here the CDR3 reads CSVEVRQGSGYTF. In DNA, the CDR3 is TGCAGCGTTGAAGTGAGACAGGGAAGCGGCTACACCTTC.

This clonotype was seen ten or more times. The chain joins TRBV21-1 to TRBJ2-7; TRBD1, as called in the table, went unchecked against the DNA. TRBV21-1 is recorded as a pseudogene. This CDR3 contains 12 residues. The CDR3 sequence: CASSRTGCEQYF. The DNA for the CDR3 is TGTGCCAGCAGCAGGACAGGTTGCGAGCAGTACTTC.